The table lists the clone carrying this T cell receptor (beta chain) with many counts. Its cognate antigen is unknown. Then a second PCR, running about 7 to 11 cycles, was carried out with a sample-barcoded 5' primer and a J-beta primer mix. Every single cDNA molecule received a tag from a template-switch adaptor with 12 random nucleotides. Using its own MiXCR run on the 5' RACE reads, TCRdb lists one record per CDR3 protein. This sample has nearly 800,000 distinct CDR3 sequences, with 20% to 25% found just once. The sample belongs to a study of blood T cells in healthy people across ages. Study-level points and caveats: Across the age range, TCR beta diversity per million T cells fell in a roughly linear way.

RNA extraction gave at least 5 micrograms of total RNA per sample. V was pared by 8 bases and J by 7 bases, with 15 bases between. The CDR3 length is 13 residues. The germline V gene encodes CDR1 SGHVS and CDR2 FQNEAQ. This sample also appeared in a second study, on T cells of mothers and their children. From that second work: Healthy Caucasian mothers, three in number, and their six children were the donors.

Material: blood. The chain uses TRBV7-8 and TRBJ1-5; TRBD1 is a possible D gene (5 bases). The sequence was collected from a boy aged 5-17 years in good health. The CDR3 coding sequence is TGTGCCAGCTCACCGCAGGGAGGGCAGCCCCAGCATTTT. Protein: CASSPQGGQPQHF.